This T cell receptor beta chain is from a study of blood T cell repertoires in COVID-19. Study context: Acute and convalescent COVID-19 samples came from the United States, Italy and Spain.

Assay used: immunoSEQ multiplex PCR; TCRdb lists only in-frame clones, some missing. The sample lists some 300,000 clones; about 85% were seen once. The germline gives CDR1 MDHEN, CDR2 SYDVKM. The ends lost 5 bases at V and 1 base at J; junction bases unmatched: 5. The CDR3 extends over 14 amino acids. The chain is built from TRBV28 and TRBJ2-7; 7 positions match TRBD1. The receptor comes from a woman in her 50s with active or convalescent COVID-19. The sequenced sample was peripheral blood. Written as DNA, the CDR3 is TGTGCCAGCAGTCCCGGGACAGTTTCCTACGAGCAGTACTTC. Its translation: CASSPGTVSYEQYF.